The TCR beta chain described here comes from a study of shared clonotypes between healthy human individuals (dated by TCRdb to between 2020 and 2021). Regarding the study in general: The cohort included three men and a couple of women between 18 and 49 years of age. For each donor, CD4 naive and CD4 memory were each run on three plates, CD8 naive on two plates, and CD8 memory on one plate. To estimate repertoire size and how much clonotype sharing occurs between individuals, the study deeply sequenced the blood TCR repertoires of five healthy adults. To increase sequencing depth and limit assay-specific biases, different laboratories used diverse techniques to prepare libraries and sequence TCR repertoires. Leukapheresis yielded between about 0.94 and 9.5 billion PBMCs per donor. Broad study findings and their caveats: Even with the large sequencing depth, rarefaction of the sorted-subset datasets indicated that sequencing was incomplete. The small number of donors limited the genetic and exposure-history diversity represented. Naive subsets generally had larger estimated clonotype richness than memory subsets did. Sampling was restricted to blood, and TCR repertoires in tissue are likely to differ from TCR repertoires in blood. About 5% of naive CD4, approximately 3.7% of naive CD8, approximately 2% of memory CD4, and approximately 0.39% of memory CD8 clonotypes were shared across several donors. Pairwise subsampling indicated that sequencing depth was expected to affect the degree of clonotype sharing among donors. Higher generation probabilities were observed for clonotypes shared by all four sorted-subset donors than for non-shared clonotypes.

The donors were healthy, HIV-negative adults who had no recently reported acute infections or vaccinations. Only Caucasian adults living in Nashville, Tennessee, USA were represented among the donors. CD4+ T cells were enriched through magnetic negative selection, after which naive cells were positively selected on CD45RA and the remaining negative fraction served as the memory subset. Blood was obtained by leukapheresis, after which PBMCs were separated by Ficoll-Histopaque density gradient centrifugation and cryopreserved in liquid nitrogen vapor phase. Purity and quantity of every magnetically sorted T cell population were checked by analytical flow cytometry. From each sorted fraction, genomic DNA was isolated and quantified by UV absorbance on a Nanodrop 2000c. As for this clone: Its recognized antigen is unknown. Within one base of it there is no much larger clone, and no base qualities were kept.

The junction carries 15 bases between V and J, which are trimmed by 6 bases and 7 bases respectively. Spanning cysteine to phenylalanine, the CDR3 consists of 14 amino acids. The entry retains the CDR3 DNA only, 42 bases that are in frame from base 1. Reading the germline V gene (reference sequence) gives CDR1 LNHDA and CDR2 SQIVND. Using the deep immunoSEQ assay, TCR CDR3 regions were amplified from genomic DNA by multiplex PCR. Genomic DNA extracted from each cell subset was distributed evenly over all wells of several immunoSEQ 96-well plates, and each plate served as one replicate. For sorted subsets, approximately 200 ng of genomic DNA, equivalent to 25,000 to 30,000 T cell genomes, went into each replicate PCR. The purified libraries were quantified using a Qubit 3.0 fluorometer, sized with a Bioanalyzer 2100, and then quantified again using the KAPA Library Quantification kit. Every immunoSEQ 96-well plate was sequenced on a dedicated single-read 150-cycle Illumina NextSeq 550 flow cell. In the original analysis: The immunoSEQ output contained only junctional sequences without quality scores, so filtering could not match that applied to full-length reads. Sequences were annotated with PyIR, a Python wrapper for IgBLAST v1.9, using IMGT germline references to assign V/J genes and CDR3. Reads were removed for weak V/J assignments (E-value above 1e-6), missing CDR3, stop codons, out-of-frame junctions, or ambiguous translated residues. V3J clonotypes were defined by identical inferred V gene, J gene, and CDR3 amino acid sequence. The percentage overlap between two repertoires was calculated by dividing the number of shared unique clonotypes by the size of the smaller repertoire. Three approaches were used to assess repertoire richness: RTK rarefaction, the Chao1 estimator, and Recon v2.1 estimates of unobserved clonotypes. Generation probabilities were computed with OLGA for all TCRbeta clonotypes obtained by the gDNA method from several donors. TCRdb stores this immuneACCESS table with in-frame sequences only. Part of the clones is absent; in the studies checked, under half of the shortfall reflects unresolved V genes, and no reason is known for the rest. From that table come the V and J calls and clone size; the DNA was used to work out D and trimming. The sample data list more than 2 million clones, and 90% to 95% of these were observed just once. The top ten constitute 0.13% of the sample.

The V and J genes are TRBV19 and TRBJ1-4; the D gene assignment is ambiguous. Source material: naive CD4+ T cells sorted from blood. The cell subset or site label corresponds to: CD45RA+ positively selected. The receptor was isolated from a man younger than 35 in good health. The CDR3 loop reads CASSMTGEGEKLFF. Here is the DNA: TGTGCCAGTAGCATGACCGGGGAGGGTGAAAAACTGTTTTTT.